This TCR beta chain was captured by sequencing in a study of T cells in Graves' hyperthyroidism and ophthalmopathy. CDR1 KGHSH and CDR2 LQKENI come from the germline V gene. Trimming left V 0 bases short and J 4 bases short, with 9 bases between. This CDR3 region has 14 residues. Amplification of TCR beta CDR3 regions was performed using RNA transcripts as template. The HTBI primer set was used in a first-round RT-PCR of the TCR CDR3. TCRdb fed the multiplex PCR reads into MiXCR, producing one record per CDR3 protein. The sample comprises 650,000 to 750,000 distinct CDR3 sequences, approximately 14% of which are singletons, and roughly a tenth rests with the top ten. This clonotype showed up just a few times.

The receptor was derived from a woman aged 18-29 years with Graves' hyperthyroidism. The chain employs TRBV18 and TRBJ1-2; no clear D gene. Sequenced sample: blood. This CDR3 is CASSPPEVGYGYTF. Here the CDR3 DNA reads TGTGCCAGCTCACCACCGGAGGTGGGCTATGGCTACACCTTC.